This is a list of T cell receptor beta chains from one sample in a study of Graves' ophthalmopathy and Graves' hyperthyroidism. TCRdb called the multiplex PCR reads again in MiXCR, with one record for every CDR3 protein. This repertoire shows around 470,000 distinct CDR3 sequences, around 15% found once; its top ten account for 9.8%. The material sequenced was blood. All receptors derive from a woman aged 25 to 45 with Graves' ophthalmopathy. CDR3s include the opening cysteine and the closing phenylalanine or tryptophan. The order of the fields is clone size, V gene, J gene, D gene, CDR3 DNA, CDR3 protein. A D gene is named only where the DNA matches it firmly. Clone size is shown for a subset of rows, as once, few, many or a class of expanded clone.

clone_size: .; v_call: TRBV27; j_call: TRBJ1-2; d_call: .; cdr3_nt: TGTGCCAGCAGCACGACACTTCAGGAGGGTCTGCTTTATGGCTACACCTTC; cdr3_aa: CASSTTLQEGLLYGYTF
clone_size: many; v_call: TRBV12-3/TRBV12-4; j_call: TRBJ2-5; d_call: TRBD2; cdr3_nt: TGTGCCAGCAGTTCCACTTCGACTAGCGGGGGAGGAGAGACCCAGTACTTC; cdr3_aa: CASSSTSTSGGGETQYF
clone_size: many; v_call: TRBV9; j_call: TRBJ2-5; d_call: .; cdr3_nt: TGTGCCAGCAGCGTAGGAGGAAGAGCTGGGGGCCAAGAGACCCAGTACTTC; cdr3_aa: CASSVGGRAGGQETQYF
clone_size: many; v_call: TRBV27; j_call: TRBJ2-2; d_call: .; cdr3_nt: TGTGCCAGCAGTCCCCAGCAGGGGACCGGGGAGCTGTTTTTT; cdr3_aa: CASSPQQGTGELFF
clone_size: many; v_call: TRBV6-4; j_call: TRBJ1-5; d_call: .; cdr3_nt: TGTGCCAGCAGCCCCCGGGCCCGACCTTATAGCAATCAGCCCCAGCATTTT; cdr3_aa: CASSPRARPYSNQPQHF
clone_size: many; v_call: TRBV28; j_call: TRBJ2-7; d_call: TRBD1; cdr3_nt: TGTGCCAGCAGTCCCGGGACAGTGATACTCTACGAGCAGTACTTC; cdr3_aa: CASSPGTVILYEQYF
clone_size: .; v_call: TRBV12-3/TRBV12-4; j_call: TRBJ1-1; d_call: .; cdr3_nt: TGTGCCAGCAGTAGTGGTACCAGGGCTGAAGCTTTCTTT; cdr3_aa: CASSSGTRAEAFF
clone_size: many; v_call: TRBV6-1; j_call: TRBJ1-6; d_call: .; cdr3_nt: TGTGCCAGCAGTAGACTTCGGGGCGTGGATTCACCCCTCCACTTT; cdr3_aa: CASSRLRGVDSPLHF
clone_size: many; v_call: TRBV6-1; j_call: TRBJ1-5; d_call: .; cdr3_nt: TGTGCCAGCAGGGACAACTATAGCAATCAGCCCCAGCATTTT; cdr3_aa: CASRDNYSNQPQHF
clone_size: few; v_call: TRBV11-2; j_call: TRBJ2-7; d_call: .; cdr3_nt: TGTGCCAGCAGCTTAGTAGGGATCTACGATCAGTACTTC; cdr3_aa: CASSLVGIYDQYF
clone_size: many; v_call: TRBV5-1; j_call: TRBJ1-5; d_call: .; cdr3_nt: TGTGCCAGCAGTCTAGCCGGGGTTAGCAATCAGCCCCAGCATTTT; cdr3_aa: CASSLAGVSNQPQHF